These 28 T cell receptor beta chains were sequenced from one sample in a study of blood T cells in healthy people across ages. For the second PCR, which ran for roughly 7 to 11 cycles, a sample-barcoded 5' primer and a J-beta primer mix were used. MiXCR, run by TCRdb on the 5' RACE reads, gives a single entry per CDR3 protein. The repertoire includes around 780,000 distinct CDR3 sequences, 20% to 30% of them detected once, and over 2.5% sits in the top ten. This sample was also put to use in a study of T cells of mothers and their children.

Sequenced material: blood. These receptors all come from a boy between 10 and 17 years old in good health.

Notes on this clonotype: An end of the junction differs from the germline gene, which may be a read error. V is TRBV7-2 and J is TRBJ2-2, with D maybe TRBD2 (6 bases). The CDR3 has 15 amino acids. The V gene's germline CDR1 is SGHTA and CDR2 FQGNSA. The DNA of the CDR3 is TGTGCCAGCAGCTTACAGGTCGGGGGTACCGGGGGGCTGTTTTTT. Translation gives CASSLQVGGTGGLFF.

This clonotype was seen a few times. V and J are TRBV30 and TRBJ1-4, with 7 positions matching TRBD1. CDR3 length equals 13 residues. Looked up from germline, CDR1 is GTSNPN and CDR2 is SVGIG (reference sequence). V trimming: 4 bases; J trimming: 7 bases; junction bases outside the gene matches: 6. This CDR3 reads CAWTFRDSEKLFF. The CDR3 DNA sequence: TGTGCCTGGACCTTCCGGGACAGTGAAAAACTGTTTTTT.

The V call is TRBV27, the J call TRBJ2-2; possible D gene TRBD1, 6 bases. The CDR3 runs 14 residues. Germline-derived CDR1 and CDR2 are MNHEY and SMNVEV (reference sequence). V was pared by 3 bases and J by 4 bases, with 9 bases between. CDR3 DNA: TGTGCCAGCAGTTTTAGCAGGGGCACCGGGGAGCTGTTTTTT. Its translation is CASSFSRGTGELFF.

The chain links TRBV4-3 to TRBJ1-2; D is ambiguous. CDR1 is LGHNA, CDR2 YSLEER, per germline. The V end was cut by 1 base, the J end by 4 bases, with 7 bases between. The CDR3 has 13 amino acids. The CDR3 loop is CASSQVEGYGYTF. For the CDR3, the DNA is TGCGCCAGCAGCCAAGTCGAGGGCTATGGCTACACCTTC.

The rearrangement uses TRBV2 and TRBJ1-1, with D unresolved. This CDR3 spans 13 amino acids. V was cut by 8 bases and J by 1 base, with 11 bases left in between. The V gene's germline CDR1 is SNHLY and CDR2 FYNNEI. The CDR3 reads CASQAEGNTEAFF. As DNA, the CDR3 is TGTGCCAGCCAAGCAGAGGGGAACACTGAAGCTTTCTTT.

Only one count was recorded for this clonotype. The V and J genes are TRBV28 and TRBJ1-5; possible D gene TRBD1, 5 bases. V shed 7 bases and J shed 1 base, with 38 bases lying between them. The CDR3 contains 23 residues. Germline V CDR1 and CDR2: MDHEN, SYDVKM. The CDR3 DNA reads TGTGCCAGCACCCTCGGGGGAGATAGCCCTTGGATGCGTCCCCTATGGAGCAATCAGCCCCAGCATTTT. Its protein product is CASTLGGDSPWMRPLWSNQPQHF. The full variable domain, its missing parts supplied by reference TRBV28 and TRBJ1-5, is DVKVTQSSRYLVKRTGEKVFLECVQDMDHENMFWYRQDPGLGLRLIYFSYDVKMKEKGDIPEGYSVSREKKERFSLILESASTNQTSMYLCASTLGGDSPWMRPLWSNQPQHFGDGTRLSIL.

This clonotype was recorded a few times. The chain is built from TRBV27 and TRBJ2-1, with 7 bases aligning to TRBD2. The CDR3 is made up of 14 amino acids. After removal of 3 bases from V and 4 bases from J, the junction contained 3 bases not matched to a gene. The V gene's germline CDR1 is MNHEY and CDR2 SMNVEV (reference sequence). The CDR3 region is CASSFFGGYNEQFF. CDR3 coding DNA: TGTGCCAGCAGTTTTTTCGGGGGGTACAATGAGCAGTTCTTC.

The chain carries TRBV29-1 and TRBJ2-5; D might be TRBD2 (6 bases). The germline V and J ends were trimmed by 7 bases and 4 bases, with 19 bases remaining between them. Germline V gives CDR1 SQVTM, CDR2 ANQGSEA. The CDR3 has 14 amino acids. The CDR3 is CSAERGLRGETQYF. In nucleotides, the CDR3 is TGCAGCGCCGAGAGGGGACTGAGGGGAGAGACCCAGTACTTC.

This clonotype has only a few counts. The chain uses TRBV28 and TRBJ2-5, with D tentatively TRBD2 (6 bases). The J call may be in error: the DNA end matches TRBJ2-1 better. This CDR3 comprises 15 residues. Germline V gives CDR1 MDHEN, CDR2 SYDVKM. The CDR3 DNA sequence: TGTGCCAGCAGTTTAATAGCGGAACTCTACAATGAGCAGTTCTTC. Its translation is CASSLIAELYNEQFF.

V gene TRBV12-3 or TRBV12-4 combines with J gene TRBJ1-2; possible D gene TRBD1, 6 bases. The V end lost 6 bases, the J end lost 6 bases, and 17 bases lay between the germline ends. The CDR3 is 14 amino acids. CDR3 nucleotides: TGTGCCAGCAGCGTCGGGGGGGGGCCAAATGGCTACACCTTC. It yields the protein CASSVGGGPNGYTF.

This clonotype has more than one count but fewer than ten. The J gene is TRBJ1-2, the V gene TRBV20-1, with 8 positions matching TRBD1. Germline V gene sequence: CDR1 DFQATT, CDR2 SNEGSKA (reference sequence). Unmatched junction bases numbered 12, after V lost 6 bases and J lost 6 bases. The CDR3 is 14 residues long. CDR3 DNA sequence: TGCAGTGCCCGAAGGCAGGGGGCACTAGATGGCTACACCTTC. The encoded protein is CSARRQGALDGYTF.

There are many counts of this clonotype. The rearrangement links TRBV29-1 to TRBJ2-5, with D perhaps matching TRBD1 or TRBD2 (7 bases each). This CDR3 has 17 residues. Between the trimmed V and J ends, which lost 4 bases and 3 bases, there was a span of 24 bases. CDR1 and CDR2 from the germline V gene are SQVTM and ANQGSEA. CDR3 DNA: TGCAGCGTTGCCCCTTTCAGGGGGGGCGCTTGGGAAGAGACCCAGTACTTC. This sequence encodes CSVAPFRGGAWEETQYF.

The J gene is TRBJ2-3, the V gene TRBV7-2; 9 bases map to TRBD2. CDR3 length: 15 residues. The V and J ends lost 2 bases and 11 bases, in that order; junction bases with no gene match: 11. Per germline, CDR1 SGHTA and CDR2 FQGNSA. The CDR3 reads CASSLSGAAGGMQYF. In DNA form, the CDR3 reads TGTGCCAGCAGCTTATCCGGGGCAGCGGGGGGCATGCAGTATTTT.

This clonotype was seen more than once but under ten times. V is TRBV7-9 and J is TRBJ1-1; 7 bases fit TRBD1. CDR1 and CDR2 from the germline V gene are SEHNR and FQNEAQ (reference sequence). V gave up 6 bases and J gave up 3 bases; unmatched junction bases: 10. The CDR3 spans 15 residues. The CDR3 DNA sequence: TGTGCCAGCAGATCCGGGACAGTACTGCACACTGAAGCTTTCTTT. Translation gives CASRSGTVLHTEAFF.

This clonotype was observed a single time. The V gene is TRBV7-9, the J gene TRBJ1-1; D gene uncertain. The V gene lost 3 bases and the J gene lost 7 bases, with 12 bases spanning the gap. The CDR3 has 13 amino acids. Germline loops: CDR1 SEHNR, CDR2 FQNEAQ (reference sequence). The CDR3 spells CASSFRTSGEAFF. CDR3 nucleotide sequence: TGTGCCAGCAGCTTCAGGACGTCGGGTGAAGCTTTCTTT.

The chain has TRBV5-1 and TRBJ2-5; TRBD1 matches at 9 bases. This CDR3 comprises 15 residues. Losses at the gene ends were 4 bases for V and 3 bases for J; bases not matched to a gene: 7. Germline V gives CDR1 SGHRS, CDR2 YFSETQ. CDR3 loop: CASSVSGTGKETQYF. CDR3 in DNA: TGCGCCAGCAGCGTCTCCGGGACAGGGAAAGAGACCCAGTACTTC.

This clonotype was seen a handful of times. V and J are TRBV2 and TRBJ1-6, with D possibly TRBD1 on 5 matching bases. V lost 6 bases to trimming and J lost 9 bases, with 30 bases between them. The CDR3 is 19 amino acids. Germline lookup yields CDR1 SNHLY and CDR2 FYNNEI. The CDR3 loop reads CASRDEDNGRSRESSPLHF. The CDR3 coding sequence is TGTGCCAGCAGGGACGAGGACAATGGACGGTCCAGAGAGAGTTCACCCCTCCACTTT.

This clonotype was detected a few times. V is TRBV11-2 and J is TRBJ2-1; perhaps D is TRBD1 or TRBD2 (5 bases each). The V gene lost 1 base and the J gene lost 8 bases, with 9 bases spanning the gap. This CDR3 is 13 amino acids long. Germline V CDR1 and CDR2: SGHAT, FQNNGV. The CDR3 nucleotides read TGTGCCAGCAGCTTAGTCGTGGGGGATGAGCAGTTCTTC. Its protein product is CASSLVVGDEQFF.

This chain links TRBV20-1 with TRBJ2-7, with 12 bases lining up with TRBD2. Looked up from germline, CDR1 is DFQATT and CDR2 is SNEGSKA (reference sequence). The CDR3 is made up of 16 amino acids. V lost 1 base and J lost 5; bases outside the gene matches: 9. CDR3 sequence (DNA): TGCAGTGCTAGAGCGACTAGCGGGGGTGCCCTTAACGAGCAGTACTTC. It codes for CSARATSGGALNEQYF.

This clonotype was seen a few times. The chain recombines TRBV5-1 with TRBJ2-1, with D perhaps TRBD1 (6 bases). Germline assignment: CDR1 SGHRS and CDR2 YFSETQ. This CDR3 spans 13 amino acids. V shed 2 bases and J shed 7 bases, with 10 bases lying between them. As DNA, the CDR3 is TGCGCCAGCAGCTTCCAGGGGTGGAATGAGCAGTTCTTC. Translated, it gives CASSFQGWNEQFF.

V gene TRBV5-1 combines with J gene TRBJ2-3; D may be TRBD1 (5 bases). This CDR3 has 19 residues. The germline CDR1 and CDR2 sequences are SGHRS and YFSETQ. With 3 bases removed from V and 0 bases from J, the gap between germline ends came to 23 bases. This CDR3 is CASSSEIGADRTSTDTQYF. The CDR3 coding sequence is TGCGCCAGCAGCTCCGAGATAGGGGCAGACCGTACTAGCACAGATACGCAGTATTTT.

The table lists this clonotype with a few counts. The CDR3 DNA sequence: TGTGCCAGCAGCCCCCGGGTTACGCAGTATTTT. This translates into CASSPRVTQYF. The V call is TRBV28, the J call TRBJ2-3; D uncertain. The CDR3 contains 11 residues. Germline values: CDR1 MDHEN, CDR2 SYDVKM. Trimming cost V 6 bases and J 8 bases, with 9 bases left between them.

The rearrangement uses TRBV11-3 and TRBJ2-1; D unclear. Trimming took off 5 bases at V and 7 bases at J, with 6 bases between the two ends. Germline V gene lookup returns CDR1 SGHNT and CDR2 YENEEA. This CDR3 spans 11 amino acids. CDR3 sequence (DNA): TGTGCCAGCAGCACGAAAAATGAGCAGTTCTTC. Translation gives CASSTKNEQFF. Filled out from reference TRBV11-3 and TRBJ2-1, the complete variable domain reads EAGVVQSPRYKIIEKKQPVAFWCNPISGHNTLYWYLQNLGQGPELLIRYENEEAVDDSQLPKDRFSAERLKGVDSTLKIQPAELGDSAVYLCASSTKNEQFFGPGTRLTVL.

This clonotype was seen more than once but under ten times. The gene calls are TRBV27 and TRBJ2-7; TRBD1 agrees at 8 bases. The ends lost 2 bases at V and 6 bases at J; junction bases unmatched: 0. Germline values: CDR1 MNHEY, CDR2 SMNVEV (reference sequence). The CDR3 totals 12 residues. The CDR3 DNA reads TGTGCCAGCAGTTTAGGACAGGGCGAGCAGTACTTC. Its protein product is CASSLGQGEQYF.

The gene calls are TRBV2 and TRBJ2-2, with a tentative D call TRBD1 (6 bases). This CDR3 region has 13 residues. V was cut by 7 bases and J by 4 bases, with 10 bases left in between. Germline CDR1 is SNHLY and CDR2 is FYNNEI. CDR3 in amino acids: CASIWTATGELFF. CDR3 DNA sequence: TGTGCCAGCATCTGGACAGCCACCGGGGAGCTGTTTTTT.

The V call is TRBV28, the J call TRBJ2-3; the D call may be TRBD1 or TRBD2 (5 bases each). The V end lost 5 bases, the J end lost 0 bases, and 12 bases lay between the germline ends. From germline, CDR1 is MDHEN and CDR2 SYDVKM. The CDR3 consists of 15 residues. The CDR3 nucleotides read TGTGCCAGCAGTCCTCTCGGGACGAGCACAGATACGCAGTATTTT. Translation gives CASSPLGTSTDTQYF.

This clonotype was counted only a few times. The chain uses TRBV9 and TRBJ1-1; the D is unclear. Deletions cut 0 bases from V and 7 bases from J, with 13 bases between. CDR1 is SGDLS and CDR2 is YYNGEE in the germline V gene. This CDR3 region has 14 residues. The CDR3 coding sequence is TGTGCCAGCAGCGTAGCCGGGGTGGGTGGTGAAGCTTTCTTT. Translating gives CASSVAGVGGEAFF.

The V gene is TRBV28, the J gene TRBJ1-5; D may be TRBD1 (5 bases). The CDR3 consists of 16 residues. The V gene lost 3 bases and the J gene lost 1 base, with 13 bases spanning the gap. In germline, CDR1 is MDHEN, CDR2 SYDVKM. CDR3 DNA sequence: TGTGCCAGCAGTTTCCGGGGCTGGACGAGCAATCAGCCCCAGCATTTT. Translation: CASSFRGWTSNQPQHF.